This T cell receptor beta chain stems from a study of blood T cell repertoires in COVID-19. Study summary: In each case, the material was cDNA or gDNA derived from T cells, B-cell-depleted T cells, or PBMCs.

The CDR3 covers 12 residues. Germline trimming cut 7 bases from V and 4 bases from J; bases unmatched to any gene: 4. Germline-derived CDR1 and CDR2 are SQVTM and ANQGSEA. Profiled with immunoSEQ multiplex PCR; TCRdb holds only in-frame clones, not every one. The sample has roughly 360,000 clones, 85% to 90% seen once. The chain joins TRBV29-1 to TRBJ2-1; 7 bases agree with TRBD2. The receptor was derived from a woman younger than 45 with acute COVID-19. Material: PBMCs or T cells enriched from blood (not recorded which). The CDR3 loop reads CSAPLAYNEQFF. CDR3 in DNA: TGCAGCGCCCCACTAGCGTACAATGAGCAGTTCTTC.